The sequence of this T cell receptor beta chain was determined in a study of T cell responses to AZD1222 COVID-19 vaccine (dated by TCRdb to the early 2020s). For the wider study: Because spike-specific TCR depth and breadth did not differ between the two schedules, AZD1222 recipients who got a second dose at roughly 4 weeks were pooled with those who got a second dose at roughly 12 weeks. Trial participants were enrolled by age into 18-55, 56-69 and 70-plus year subgroups, with around 140, 26 and 57 TCR-sequenced participants respectively. TCR sequencing was performed for 230 to 250 trial participants, of whom around 200 were given two doses of AZD1222 and around 25 were given two doses of MenACWY control vaccine.

The CDR3, from cysteine to phenylalanine, totals 15 residues. Just the 45-base CDR3 DNA is kept, in frame starting at base 1. Trimming removed 4 bases from V and 5 bases from J, leaving 17 bases between the germline ends. Reading the germline V gene gives CDR1 MGHRA and CDR2 YSYEKL. Overall study outcomes, separate from this receptor: Because no day 14 peak-response samples were available, the repertoires could be characterized only after the peak T cell response. Epitopes outside the regions mutated in the B.1.351 and B.1.1.7 variants were reportedly recognized by nearly half of the unique spike-specific TCRs. Vaccine-associated CD4 TCRs spanned the whole spike protein, with dominant responses in regions 160-218 and 743-854. Conclusions about previously exposed vaccinees were limited because only six or seven AZD1222 recipients were SARS-CoV-2 seropositive at baseline. After two AZD1222 doses, both the breadth and the depth of spike-specific TCRs were significantly higher than at day 0 and than in MenACWY recipients. Participants were mostly white British, with more females than males. The authors suggested clonal diversity may have been underestimated. The 56-69-year group was small, and its depth increase did not reach significance, likely because of low power.

As for this clone: There is no known antigen for this receptor. No much larger clone exists at a distance of one base, and base qualities are not known.

The time point label, as the study defines it: baseline before first vaccination. Vaccinee samples came from UK trials COV001 and COV002, including a single-blind randomized controlled phase 2/3 trial of AZD1222 (ChAdOx1 nCoV-19) in healthy adults. For TCRbeta chain sequencing, PBMC samples were collected from trial participants at day 0 and at day 28 after the second dose. The CDR3 regions of human TCRbeta chains were subjected to immunosequencing. Turning to the authors' computational methods: Repertoire TCRs were checked for matches against a reference library of SARS-CoV-2-specific TCRs that had been generated using the MIRA antigen-specificity platform. Breadth was defined as the fraction of unique TCRs that were SARS-CoV-2-associated, and depth was defined as the fraction of total T cells that were SARS-CoV-2-associated. Using the MIRA data, every spike-specific TCR was mapped to the spike region that the TCR reacted to and assigned to either a CD4 or a CD8 class. Log10-transformed breadth and depth values were compared by one-way ANOVA with Sidak's multiple comparisons tests. TCRdb obtained this table from immuneACCESS and retained in-frame rearrangements with V and J assigned. These tables miss some clones; where compared with another copy, unresolved V genes account for less than half of the shortfall, and the remainder is unexplained. V and J calls and clone size follow that table, whereas D and trimming were derived from the DNA. A total of over 150,000 clones appear in this sample, approximately 92% of them only once. The ten largest account for 8.5% to 12% of the sample.

This material consisted of peripheral blood, taken on day 0 of AZD1222 vaccination. The sequence joins TRBV4-1 to TRBJ1-2; no D gene call is confident. The TCR originated in an adult in good health. The nucleotide sequence is TGCGCCAGCAGCCTAGCAGCGACCGAGGTGTATGGCTACACCTTC. It is translated as CASSLAATEVYGYTF.